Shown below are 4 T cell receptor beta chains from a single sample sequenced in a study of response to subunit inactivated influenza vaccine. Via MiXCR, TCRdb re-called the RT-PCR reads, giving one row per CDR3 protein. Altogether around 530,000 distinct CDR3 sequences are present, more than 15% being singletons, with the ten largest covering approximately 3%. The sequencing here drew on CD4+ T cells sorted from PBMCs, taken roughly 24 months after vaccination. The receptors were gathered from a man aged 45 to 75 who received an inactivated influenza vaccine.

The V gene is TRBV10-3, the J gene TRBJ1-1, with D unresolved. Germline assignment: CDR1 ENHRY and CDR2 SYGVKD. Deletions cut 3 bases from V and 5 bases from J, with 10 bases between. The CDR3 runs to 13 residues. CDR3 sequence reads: CAISDMGGTEAFF. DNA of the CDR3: TGTGCCATCAGTGACATGGGAGGAACTGAAGCTTTCTTT.

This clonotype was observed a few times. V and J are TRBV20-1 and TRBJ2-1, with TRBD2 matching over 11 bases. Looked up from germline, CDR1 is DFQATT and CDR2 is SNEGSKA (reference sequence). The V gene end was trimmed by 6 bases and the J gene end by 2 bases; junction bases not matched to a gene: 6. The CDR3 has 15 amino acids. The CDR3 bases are TGCAGTGCGTTACCGGGACTAGCGGCCTACAATGAGCAGTTCTTC. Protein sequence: CSALPGLAAYNEQFF.

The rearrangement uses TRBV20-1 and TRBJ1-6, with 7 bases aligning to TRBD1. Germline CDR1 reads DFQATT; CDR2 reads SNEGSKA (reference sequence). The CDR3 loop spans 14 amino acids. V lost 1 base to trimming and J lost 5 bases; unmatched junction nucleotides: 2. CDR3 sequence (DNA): TGCAGTGCTAGAGTGACAGGGAATAATTCACCCCTCCACTTT. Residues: CSARVTGNNSPLHF.

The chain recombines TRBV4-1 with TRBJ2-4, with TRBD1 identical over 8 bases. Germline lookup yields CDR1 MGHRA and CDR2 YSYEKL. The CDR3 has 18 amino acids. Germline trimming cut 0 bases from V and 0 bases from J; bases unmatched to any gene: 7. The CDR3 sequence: CASSQDQPGGAAKNIQYF. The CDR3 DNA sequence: TGCGCCAGCAGCCAAGATCAGCCAGGGGGCGCAGCCAAAAACATTCAGTACTTC.